Included here is one TCR beta chain sequence, with context. The ends lost 11 bases at V and 7 bases at J; junction bases unmatched: 7. This CDR3 has 12 amino acids. The germline V gene encodes CDR1 MDHEN and CDR2 SYDVKM. These data are taken from a study of control samples from healthy donors and cancer patients. Using immunoSEQ multiplex PCR, the repertoire was profiled, and TCRdb retains in-frame clones only, with some absent. This table holds 150,000 to 180,000 clones, approximately 94% found once. This sequence was found in a man aged 40-49 years in good health. V and J are TRBV28 and TRBJ1-5, with 8 bases fitting TRBD1. The sequencing input was blood. The CDR3 nucleotides are TGTGCCCTATTAGGACAGGGCCAGCCCCAGCATTTT. Encoded protein: CALLGQGQPQHF.